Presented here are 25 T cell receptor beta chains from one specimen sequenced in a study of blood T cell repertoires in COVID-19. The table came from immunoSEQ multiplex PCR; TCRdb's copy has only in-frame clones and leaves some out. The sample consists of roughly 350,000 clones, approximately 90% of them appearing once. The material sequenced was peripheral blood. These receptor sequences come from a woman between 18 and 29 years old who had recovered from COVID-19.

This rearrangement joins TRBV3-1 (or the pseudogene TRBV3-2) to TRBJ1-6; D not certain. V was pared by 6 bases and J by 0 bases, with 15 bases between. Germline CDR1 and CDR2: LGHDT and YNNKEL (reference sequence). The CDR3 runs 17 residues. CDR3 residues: CASRPCPLSSYNSPLHF. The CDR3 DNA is TGTGCCAGCAGACCCTGCCCTTTGAGCTCCTATAATTCACCCCTCCACTTT.

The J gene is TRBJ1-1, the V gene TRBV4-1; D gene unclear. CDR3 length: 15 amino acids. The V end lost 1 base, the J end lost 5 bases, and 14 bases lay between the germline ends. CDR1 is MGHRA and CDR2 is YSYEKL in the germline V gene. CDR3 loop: CASSQARGLETEAFF. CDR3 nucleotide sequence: TGCGCCAGCAGCCAAGCACGCGGACTTGAGACTGAAGCTTTCTTT.

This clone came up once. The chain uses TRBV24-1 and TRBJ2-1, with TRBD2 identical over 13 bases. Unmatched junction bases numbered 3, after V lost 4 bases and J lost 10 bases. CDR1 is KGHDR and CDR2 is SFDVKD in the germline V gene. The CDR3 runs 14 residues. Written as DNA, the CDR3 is TGTGCCACCAGTGACCCGGGACTAGCGGGAGAGCAGTTCTTC. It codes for CATSDPGLAGEQFF.

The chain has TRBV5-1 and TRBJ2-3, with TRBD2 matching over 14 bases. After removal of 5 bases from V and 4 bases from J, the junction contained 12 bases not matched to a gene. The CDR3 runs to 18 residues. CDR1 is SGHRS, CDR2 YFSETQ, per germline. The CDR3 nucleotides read TGCGCCAGCAGGGGACTAGCGGGAGAGCTGTTCGGAGCAGATACGCAGTATTTT. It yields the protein CASRGLAGELFGADTQYF. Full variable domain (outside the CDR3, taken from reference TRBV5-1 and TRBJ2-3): KAGVTQTPRYLIKTRGQQVTLSCSPISGHRSVSWYQQTPGQGLQFLFEYFSETQRNKGNFPGRFSGRQFSNSRSEMNVSTLELGDSALYLCASRGLAGELFGADTQYFGPGTRLTVL.

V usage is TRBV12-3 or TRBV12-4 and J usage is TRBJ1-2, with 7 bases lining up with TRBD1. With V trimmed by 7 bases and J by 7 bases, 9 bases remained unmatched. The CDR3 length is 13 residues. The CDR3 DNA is TGTGCCAGCACCCAGGGGGTGCGGGGTGGCTACACCTTC. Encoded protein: CASTQGVRGGYTF.

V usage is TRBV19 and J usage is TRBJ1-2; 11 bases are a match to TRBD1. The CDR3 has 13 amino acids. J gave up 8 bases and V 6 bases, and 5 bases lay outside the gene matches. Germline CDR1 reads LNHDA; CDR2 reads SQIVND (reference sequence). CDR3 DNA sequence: TGTGCCAGTAGCTGGGACAGGGGGGGAGGCTACACCTTC. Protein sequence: CASSWDRGGGYTF.

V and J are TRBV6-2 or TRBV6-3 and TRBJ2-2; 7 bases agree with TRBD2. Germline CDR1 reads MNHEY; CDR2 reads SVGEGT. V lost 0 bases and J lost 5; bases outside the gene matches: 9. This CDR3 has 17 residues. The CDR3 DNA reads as TGTGCCAGCAGTTACTCTCTAAGCGGGGTGAGGACCGGGGAGCTGTTTTTT. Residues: CASSYSLSGVRTGELFF.

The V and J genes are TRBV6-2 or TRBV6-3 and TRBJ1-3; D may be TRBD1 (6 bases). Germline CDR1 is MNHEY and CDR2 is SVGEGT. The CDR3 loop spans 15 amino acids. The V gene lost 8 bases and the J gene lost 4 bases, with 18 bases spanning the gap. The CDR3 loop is CASGQGLGSGNTIYF. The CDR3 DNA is TGTGCCAGCGGCCAGGGGCTCGGTTCCGGAAACACCATATATTTT.

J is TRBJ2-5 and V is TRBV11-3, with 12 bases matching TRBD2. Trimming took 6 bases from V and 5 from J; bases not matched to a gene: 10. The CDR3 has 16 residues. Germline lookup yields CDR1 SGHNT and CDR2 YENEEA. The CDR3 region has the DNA TGTGCCAGCAGTCCTAGGACTAGCGGGATAGGGGAGACCCAGTACTTC. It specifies CASSPRTSGIGETQYF.

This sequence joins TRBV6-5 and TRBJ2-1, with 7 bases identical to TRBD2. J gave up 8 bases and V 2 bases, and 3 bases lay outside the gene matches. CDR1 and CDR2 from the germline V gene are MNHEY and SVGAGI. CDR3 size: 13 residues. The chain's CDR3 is CASSYGGGYEQFF. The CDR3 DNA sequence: TGTGCCAGCAGTTACGGGGGAGGGTATGAGCAGTTCTTC.

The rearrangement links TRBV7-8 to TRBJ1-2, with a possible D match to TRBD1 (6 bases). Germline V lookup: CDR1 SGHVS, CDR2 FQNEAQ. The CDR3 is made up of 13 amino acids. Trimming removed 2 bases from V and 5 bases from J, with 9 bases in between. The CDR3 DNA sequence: TGTGCCAGCAGCTTACCGGACAGTTATGGCTACACCTTC. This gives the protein CASSLPDSYGYTF.

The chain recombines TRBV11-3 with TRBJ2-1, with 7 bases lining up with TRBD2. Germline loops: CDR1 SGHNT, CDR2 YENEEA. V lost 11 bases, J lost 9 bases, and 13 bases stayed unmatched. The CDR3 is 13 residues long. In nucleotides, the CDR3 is TGTGCCGGAAAGACTAGCACGACGGGTGAGCAGTTCTTC. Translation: CAGKTSTTGEQFF.

Here the CDR3 DNA reads TGCGCCAGCAGCTTGACAGGAGTGAACACTGAAGCTTTCTTT. It yields the protein CASSLTGVNTEAFF. V usage is TRBV5-1 and J usage is TRBJ1-1; perhaps TRBD1 as D (5 bases). Germline-derived CDR1 and CDR2 are SGHRS and YFSETQ. V was shortened by 1 base and J by 0 bases, with 7 bases between the two germline ends. The CDR3 covers 14 residues.

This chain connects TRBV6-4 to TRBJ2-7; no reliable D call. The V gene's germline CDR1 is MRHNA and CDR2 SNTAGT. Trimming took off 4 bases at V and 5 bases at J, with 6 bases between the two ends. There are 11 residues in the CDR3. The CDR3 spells CASSVSHEQYV. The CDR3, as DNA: TGTGCCAGCAGTGTATCCCACGAGCAGTACGTC.

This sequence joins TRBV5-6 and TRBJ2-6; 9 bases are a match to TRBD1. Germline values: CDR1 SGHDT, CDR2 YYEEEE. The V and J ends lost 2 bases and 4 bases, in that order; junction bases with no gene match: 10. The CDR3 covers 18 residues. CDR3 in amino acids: CASSFRSGTGSGANVLTF. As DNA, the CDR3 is TGTGCCAGCAGCTTCAGATCCGGGACAGGGTCCGGGGCCAACGTCCTGACTTTC.

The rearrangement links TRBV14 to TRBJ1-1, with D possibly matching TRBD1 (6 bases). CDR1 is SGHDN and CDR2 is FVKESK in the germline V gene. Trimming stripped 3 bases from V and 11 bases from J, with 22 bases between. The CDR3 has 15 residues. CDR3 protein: CASSQRGRGLLGAFF. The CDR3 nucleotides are TGTGCCAGCAGCCAGAGGGGGAGGGGACTGTTAGGTGCTTTCTTT.

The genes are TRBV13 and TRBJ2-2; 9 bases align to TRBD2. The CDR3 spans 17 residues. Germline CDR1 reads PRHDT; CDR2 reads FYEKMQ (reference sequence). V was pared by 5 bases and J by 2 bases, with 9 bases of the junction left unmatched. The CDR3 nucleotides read TGTGCCAGCAGCCCAAAAAAACTAGCGGGTAACACCGGGGAGCTGTTTTTT. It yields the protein CASSPKKLAGNTGELFF.

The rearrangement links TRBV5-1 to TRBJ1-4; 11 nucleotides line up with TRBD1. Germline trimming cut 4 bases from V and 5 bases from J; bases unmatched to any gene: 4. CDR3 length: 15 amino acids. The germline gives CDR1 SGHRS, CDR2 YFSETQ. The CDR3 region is CASSPGQGANEKLFF. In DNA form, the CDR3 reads TGCGCCAGCAGCCCTGGACAGGGGGCGAATGAAAAACTGTTTTTT.

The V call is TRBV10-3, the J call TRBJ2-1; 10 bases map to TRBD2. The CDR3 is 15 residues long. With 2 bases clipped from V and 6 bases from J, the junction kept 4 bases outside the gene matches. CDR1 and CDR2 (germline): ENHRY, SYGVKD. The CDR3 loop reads CAISEGTSEVNEQFF. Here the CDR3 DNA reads TGTGCCATCAGTGAGGGGACTAGCGAGGTCAATGAGCAGTTCTTC.

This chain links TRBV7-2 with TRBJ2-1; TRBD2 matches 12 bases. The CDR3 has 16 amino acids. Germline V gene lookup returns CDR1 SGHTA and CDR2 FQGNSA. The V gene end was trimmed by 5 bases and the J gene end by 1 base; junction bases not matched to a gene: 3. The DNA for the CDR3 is TGTGCCAGCAGCACGACTAGCGGGAGTTCCTACAATGAGCAGTTCTTC. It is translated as CASSTTSGSSYNEQFF.

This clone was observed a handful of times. The CDR3 is CASSLMGGPPTGELFF. In DNA form, the CDR3 reads TGTGCCAGCAGCTTAATGGGGGGACCGCCCACCGGGGAGCTGTTTTTT. The V gene is TRBV11-2, the J gene TRBJ2-2, with D tentatively TRBD2 (6 bases). Trimming stripped 2 bases from V and 4 bases from J, with 14 bases between. The CDR3 contains 16 residues. Per the germline V gene, CDR1 is SGHAT and CDR2 is FQNNGV. The full variable domain, in which reference TRBV11-2 and TRBJ2-2 provide the parts outside the CDR3, is EAGVAQSPRYKIIEKRQSVAFWCNPISGHATLYWYQQILGQGPKLLIQFQNNGVVDDSQLPKDRFSAERLKGVDSTLKIQPAKLEDSAVYLCASSLMGGPPTGELFFGEGSRLTVL.

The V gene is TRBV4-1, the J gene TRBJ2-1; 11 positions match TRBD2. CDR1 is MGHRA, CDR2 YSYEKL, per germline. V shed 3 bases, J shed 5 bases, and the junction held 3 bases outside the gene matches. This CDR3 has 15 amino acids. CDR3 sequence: CASSHTSGRNNEQFF. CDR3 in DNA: TGCGCCAGCAGCCACACTAGCGGGAGAAACAATGAGCAGTTCTTC.

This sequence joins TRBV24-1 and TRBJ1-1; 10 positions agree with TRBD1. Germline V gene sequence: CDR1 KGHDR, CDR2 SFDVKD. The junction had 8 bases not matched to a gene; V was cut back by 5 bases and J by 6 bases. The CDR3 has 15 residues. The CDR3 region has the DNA TGTGCCACCAGTGCCATCGGGGACAGGGGCCCTGAAGCTTTCTTT. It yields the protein CATSAIGDRGPEAFF.

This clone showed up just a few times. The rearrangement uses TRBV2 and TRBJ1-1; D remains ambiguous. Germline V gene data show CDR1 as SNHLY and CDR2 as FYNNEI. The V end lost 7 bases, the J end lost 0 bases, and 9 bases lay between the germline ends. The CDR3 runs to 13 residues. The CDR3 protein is CASIGLMNTEAFF. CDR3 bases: TGTGCCAGCATTGGACTGATGAACACTGAAGCTTTCTTT.

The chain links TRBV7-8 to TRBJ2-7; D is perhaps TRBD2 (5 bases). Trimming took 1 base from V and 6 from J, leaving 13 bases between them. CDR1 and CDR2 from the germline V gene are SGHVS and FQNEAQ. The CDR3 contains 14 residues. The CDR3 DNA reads TGTGCCAGCAGCTTAGACAGCTCGACTATCGAGCAGTACGTC. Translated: CASSLDSSTIEQYV.